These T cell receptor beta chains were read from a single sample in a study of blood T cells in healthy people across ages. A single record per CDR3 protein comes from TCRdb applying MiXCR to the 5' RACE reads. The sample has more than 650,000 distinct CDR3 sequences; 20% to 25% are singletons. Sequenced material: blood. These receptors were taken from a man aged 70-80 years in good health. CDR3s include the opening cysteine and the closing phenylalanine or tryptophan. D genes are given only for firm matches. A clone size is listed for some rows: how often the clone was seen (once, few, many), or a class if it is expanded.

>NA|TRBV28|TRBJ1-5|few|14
TGTGCCAGCTGGGGGCAGCGAGGCAATCAGCCCCAGCATTTT
CASWGQRGNQPQHF
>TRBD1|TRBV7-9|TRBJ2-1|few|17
TGTGCCAGCAGCCCCTGGGACAGGGAGAAGATCTACAATGAGCAGTTCTTC
CASSPWDREKIYNEQFF
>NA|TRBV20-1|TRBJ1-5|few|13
TGCAGTGCTAGTTTCCGGGGGAATCAGCCCCAGCATTTT
CSASFRGNQPQHF
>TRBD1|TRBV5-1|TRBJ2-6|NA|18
TGCGCCAGCAGCTACAGAGGACAGGGAAGCTCTGGGGCCAACGTCCTGACTTTC
CASSYRGQGSSGANVLTF
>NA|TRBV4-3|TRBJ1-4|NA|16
TGCGCCAGCAGCCTGGGACCTACTACAACTAATGAAAAACTGTTTTTT
CASSLGPTTTNEKLFF
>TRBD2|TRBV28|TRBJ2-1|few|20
TGTGCCAGCAGTTCCCCCTGGGGGGGACTAGCGGGGGGGTTATACAATGAGCAGTTCTTC
CASSSPWGGLAGGLYNEQFF
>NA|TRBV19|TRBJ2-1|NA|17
TGTGCCAGTAGTATAGGTTGGGCAGGGAACTCCTACAATGAGCAGTTCTTC
CASSIGWAGNSYNEQFF
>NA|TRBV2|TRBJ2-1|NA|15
TGTGCCAGCAGTGGGGATCTGAGCTCCTACAATGAGCAGTTCTTC
CASSGDLSSYNEQFF
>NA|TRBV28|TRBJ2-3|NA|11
TGTGCCAGCAAGGGAACAGATACGCAGTATTTT
CASKGTDTQYF
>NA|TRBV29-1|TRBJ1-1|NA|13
TGCAGCGTCAACACAGGAGAGCACACTGAAGCTTTCTTT
CSVNTGEHTEAFF
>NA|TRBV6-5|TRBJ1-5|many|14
TGTGCCAGCAAACCGGGACTAAGCAATCAGCCCCAGCATTTT
CASKPGLSNQPQHF
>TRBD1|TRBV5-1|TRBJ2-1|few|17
TGCGCCAGCAGCTGGACAGGGGCAAAGGGGGTACACAATGAGCAGTTCTTC
CASSWTGAKGVHNEQFF
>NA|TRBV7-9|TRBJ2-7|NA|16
TGTGCCAGCAGCTTGGGGCAGTTAGCGTTCTCCTACGAGCAGTACTTC
CASSLGQLAFSYEQYF
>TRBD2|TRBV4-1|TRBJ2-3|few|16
TGCGCCAGCAGCCAAGATCTAGCGGGAGCAACAGATACGCAGTATTTT
CASSQDLAGATDTQYF
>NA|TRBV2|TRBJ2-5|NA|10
TGTGCCAGCAGTGAGTCCGCCCAGTACTTC
CASSESAQYF
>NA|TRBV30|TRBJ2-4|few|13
TGTGCCTGGAGTGGGGGCGTCAAAAACATTCAGTACTTC
CAWSGGVKNIQYF
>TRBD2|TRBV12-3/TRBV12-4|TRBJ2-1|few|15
TGTGCCAGCATTCTGACGGGACTAGCGGGAGGTGAGCAGTTCTTC
CASILTGLAGGEQFF
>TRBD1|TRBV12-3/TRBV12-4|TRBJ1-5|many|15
TGTGCCAGCAGTTTAGGACAGGGGTACGGTCAGCCCCAGCATTTT
CASSLGQGYGQPQHF
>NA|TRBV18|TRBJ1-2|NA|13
TGTGCCAGCTCACCGGCCACCGACTATGGCTACACCTTC
CASSPATDYGYTF
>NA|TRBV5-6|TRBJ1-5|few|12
TGTGCCAGCACCACGGGGGATCAGCCCCAGCATTTT
CASTTGDQPQHF
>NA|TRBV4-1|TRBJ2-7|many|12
TGCGCCAGCAGCCAAGATGGCTACGAGCAGTACTTC
CASSQDGYEQYF
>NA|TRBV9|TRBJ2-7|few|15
TGTGCCAGCAGCGTAGATCCGGGCTGGACCTACGAGCAGTACTTC
CASSVDPGWTYEQYF
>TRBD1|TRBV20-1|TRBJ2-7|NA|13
TGCAGTGCTGCTGCTACCGGGACAGAGGAGCAGTACTTC
CSAAATGTEEQYF
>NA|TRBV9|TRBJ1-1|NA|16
TGTGCCAGCAGCGTAGGACTGGGACTCCTGAACACTGAAGCTTTCTTT
CASSVGLGLLNTEAFF
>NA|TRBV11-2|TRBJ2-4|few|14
TGTGCCAGCAGCTCTAATTTAGATAGAAACATTCAGTACTTC
CASSSNLDRNIQYF
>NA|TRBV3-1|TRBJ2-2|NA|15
TGTGCCAGCAGCCAGGACAGTCGGAACACCGGGGAGCTGTTTTTT
CASSQDSRNTGELFF
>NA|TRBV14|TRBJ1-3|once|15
TGTGCCAGCAGCCACGACATCTACTCTGGAAACACCATATATTTT
CASSHDIYSGNTIYF
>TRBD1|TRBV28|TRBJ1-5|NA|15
TGTGCCAGCAGTCGTACAGGGGTAAGCAATCAGCCCCAGCATTTT
CASSRTGVSNQPQHF
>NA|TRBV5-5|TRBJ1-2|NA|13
TGTGCCAGCAGCTTGGACGGGACGGGAGGCTACACCTTC
CASSLDGTGGYTF
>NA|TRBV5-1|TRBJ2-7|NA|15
TGCGCCAGCAGCTTCCAATCGGACAGAACCTACGAGCAGTACTTC
CASSFQSDRTYEQYF
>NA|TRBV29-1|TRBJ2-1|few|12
TGCAGCGTTGTAAAGGGGCGCGATGAGCAGTTCTTC
CSVVKGRDEQFF
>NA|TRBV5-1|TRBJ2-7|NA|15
TGCGCCAGCAGCTTGGTGACTTTAAGCTCCTACGAGCAGTACTTC
CASSLVTLSSYEQYF
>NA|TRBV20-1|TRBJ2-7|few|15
TGCAGTGCTACCACGGCCAGGGGGGGAGACTACGAGCAGTACTTC
CSATTARGGDYEQYF
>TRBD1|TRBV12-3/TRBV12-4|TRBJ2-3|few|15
TGTGCCAGCAGTTTTCACAGGGGCGGCACAGATACGCAGTATTTT
CASSFHRGGTDTQYF
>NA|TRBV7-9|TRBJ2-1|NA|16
TGTGCCAGCAGCTCCTTGGCGTCCGTCTCCTACAATGAGCAGTTCTTC
CASSSLASVSYNEQFF
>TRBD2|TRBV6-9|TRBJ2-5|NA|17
TGTGCCAGCGAGCCCTGGACTAGCGGGAGCCCCCAAGAGACCCAGTACTTC
CASEPWTSGSPQETQYF
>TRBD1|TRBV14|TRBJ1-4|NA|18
TGTGCCGGCAGCGCTCCGGGACAGGGGCTCATTCGAGATGAAAAACTGTTTTTT
CAGSAPGQGLIRDEKLFF
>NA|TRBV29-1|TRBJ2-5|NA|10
TGCAGCGTTGACTACTCCACCCAGTACTTC
CSVDYSTQYF
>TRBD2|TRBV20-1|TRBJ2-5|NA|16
TGCAGTGCTAGCGGAGGACTAGCGGGGATCCAAGAGACCCAGTACTTC
CSASGGLAGIQETQYF
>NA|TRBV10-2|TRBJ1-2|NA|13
TGCGCCAGCAGTGAGGGGCAGTTCTATGGCTACACCTTC
CASSEGQFYGYTF
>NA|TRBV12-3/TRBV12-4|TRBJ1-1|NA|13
TGTGCCAGCAGTAATAGGGGTGTCACTGAAGCTTTCTTT
CASSNRGVTEAFF
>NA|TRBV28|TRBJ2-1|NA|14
TGTGCCAGCAGTCTTACACAGGGTAAGGGTGAGCAGTTCTTC
CASSLTQGKGEQFF
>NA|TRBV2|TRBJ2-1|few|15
TGTGCCAGCAGCCGGGACTCGCCCTCCTACAATGAGCAGTTCTTC
CASSRDSPSYNEQFF
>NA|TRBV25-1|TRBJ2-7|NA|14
TGTGCCAGCAGTGAATTGTCCAGGGCCTACGAGCAGTACTTC
CASSELSRAYEQYF
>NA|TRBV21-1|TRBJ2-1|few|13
TGTGCCAGCAGCATGGACGGTTACAATGAGCAGTTCTTC
CASSMDGYNEQFF
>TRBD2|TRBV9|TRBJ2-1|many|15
TGTGCCAGCAGCGTAGGCGGGGGGACTCACAATGAGCAGTTCTTC
CASSVGGGTHNEQFF
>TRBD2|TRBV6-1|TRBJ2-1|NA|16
TGTGCCAGCAGGCTTAGCGGGGGGTCAGTTAAGGATGAGCAGTTCTTC
CASRLSGGSVKDEQFF
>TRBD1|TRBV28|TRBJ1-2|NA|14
TGTGCCAGCAGAATAACAGGGGACTTGAACGGCTACACCTTC
CASRITGDLNGYTF